One and the same sample provided the 4 T cell receptor beta chains below, sequenced in a study of CD8 T cells in ankylosing spondylitis (dated by TCRdb to the late 2010s). Receptor amplification or capture employed 5' RACE. Instrument on record: Illumina HiSeq 2500. TCRdb's own reprocessing of the public reads used fastp at Q25 and MiXCR and kept productive beta chains. Here each entry gathers all rows of one CDR3 protein and keeps the most common genes and DNA. In all, the sample holds approximately 250,000 distinct CDR3 sequences, and roughly a quarter of those were seen once. 0.5% to 0.75% of the sample is held by the ten biggest clonotypes. The source material was blood, either unsorted or a sorted T cell fraction (not recorded which). The receptor source for this set is a male donor with ankylosing spondylitis or in good health (not recorded which).

V gene TRBV20-1 combines with J gene TRBJ2-1; unclear D gene. This CDR3 region has 11 residues. CDR1 and CDR2 from the germline V gene are DFQATT and SNEGSKA (reference sequence). V lost 3 bases, J lost 8 bases, and 8 bases lay in between. The CDR3 reads CSARNKDEQFF. The CDR3 bases are TGCAGTGCTAGGAACAAAGATGAGCAGTTCTTC.

This clonotype was seen repeatedly, ten times or more. This rearrangement joins TRBV28 to TRBJ2-3; no clear D. Germline V lookup: CDR1 MDHEN, CDR2 SYDVKM. The V end lost 6 bases, the J end lost 4 bases, and 14 bases lay between the germline ends. The CDR3 covers 14 residues. DNA for the CDR3: TGTGCCAGCAGCGGTTATAGGGTTCCAGATACGCAGTATTTT. Translated, it gives CASSGYRVPDTQYF.

The rearrangement joins TRBV4-1 to TRBJ2-7, with 9 bases matching TRBD1. The J segment lost 3 bases and the V segment lost 4 bases, leaving 7 bases of the junction unmatched. The CDR3 covers 15 residues. Germline V gene sequence: CDR1 MGHRA, CDR2 YSYEKL. In nucleotides, the CDR3 is TGCGCCAGCAGCCCCCAGGGACAGGGTCGCTACGAGCAGTACTTC. This codes for CASSPQGQGRYEQYF.

This clonotype was seen a single time. The chain is built from TRBV12-3 or TRBV12-4 and TRBJ2-4, with a tentative D call TRBD2 (5 bases). V was cut by 5 bases and J by 6 bases, with 11 bases left in between. CDR3 size: 13 residues. CDR3 DNA sequence: TGTGCCAGCAGTCGAGGCGCGGGAAACATTCAGTACTTC. As protein: CASSRGAGNIQYF.